One sample yielded the 18 T cell receptor beta chains listed below, sequenced in a study of OX40 agonist ivuxolimab in advanced cancers. Clones were sequenced by immunoSEQ multiplex PCR, and TCRdb holds only the in-frame ones, with some missing. The sample has about 19,000 clones; roughly 70% are singletons. The input for sequencing was CD4+ or CD8+ T cells sorted from blood, taken in a trial of the OX40 agonist ivuxolimab. The receptors were sampled from an adult with an advanced solid tumor such as melanoma, head and neck, liver or kidney cancer.

This clone was seen a few times. V and J are TRBV7-9 and TRBJ2-1, with 7 bases fitting TRBD2. From germline, CDR1 is SEHNR and CDR2 FQNEAQ (reference sequence). CDR3 length: 16 residues. V was clipped by 6 bases and J by 3 bases; unmatched bases: 11. DNA of the CDR3: TGTGCCAGCAGTCCCACCCTGGGCGGGAGCTACAATGAGCAGTTCTTC. The encoded protein is CASSPTLGGSYNEQFF.

The V call is TRBV15, the J call TRBJ2-3; 9 bases are a match to TRBD1. The V gene end was trimmed by 5 bases and the J gene end by 1 base; junction bases not matched to a gene: 4. The CDR3 length is 15 residues. The germline gives CDR1 LNHNV, CDR2 YYDKDF (reference sequence). Written as DNA, the CDR3 is TGTGCCACCAGCTGGGACAGGGCGGGCACAGATACGCAGTATTTT. It codes for CATSWDRAGTDTQYF.

The CDR3 is CASANRDRGYEQYF. The CDR3 nucleotides read TGTGCCAGCGCTAACCGGGACAGGGGCTACGAGCAGTACTTC. The chain has TRBV27 and TRBJ2-7; 10 bases are shared with TRBD1. CDR3 length: 14 residues. Germline V gives CDR1 MNHEY, CDR2 SMNVEV (reference sequence). The V gene end was trimmed by 8 bases and the J gene end by 3 bases; junction bases not matched to a gene: 7.

This chain links TRBV15 with TRBJ2-1, with D unclear. In germline, CDR1 is LNHNV, CDR2 YYDKDF (reference sequence). The CDR3 is 15 amino acids. V shed 0 bases and J shed 9 bases, with 15 bases lying between them. CDR3 sequence: CATSRDSGGFGEQFF. CDR3 DNA: TGTGCCACCAGCAGAGATTCCGGTGGGTTCGGTGAGCAGTTCTTC.

The chain combines TRBV6-5 with TRBJ2-2; D is undetermined. Trimming removed 6 bases at V and 1 base at J, with 12 bases between. The CDR3 runs to 15 residues. In germline, CDR1 is MNHEY, CDR2 SVGAGI. The CDR3 is CASSRLLGNTGELFF. As DNA, the CDR3 is TGTGCCAGCAGCCGACTCCTTGGGAACACCGGGGAGCTGTTTTTT.

This chain links TRBV7-9 with TRBJ2-7; 8 bases agree with TRBD1. CDR3 length: 13 residues. The V segment lost 1 base and the J segment 5 bases; nucleotides outside the gene matches: 1. Germline CDR1 SEHNR, CDR2 FQNEAQ (reference sequence). CDR3 region: CASSLEDRDEQYF. For the CDR3, the DNA is TGTGCCAGCAGCTTAGAGGACAGGGACGAGCAGTACTTC. Full variable domain (rest looked up from reference TRBV7-9 and TRBJ2-7): DTGVSQNPRHKITKRGQNVTFRCDPISEHNRLYWYRQTLGQGPEFLTYFQNEAQLEKSRLLSDRFSAERPKGSFSTLEIQRTEQGDSAMYLCASSLEDRDEQYFGPGTRLTVT.

This chain joins TRBV28 and TRBJ2-2; possible D gene TRBD1, 6 bases. V lost 6 bases and J lost 1, with 18 bases in between. This CDR3 comprises 17 residues. The V gene's germline CDR1 is MDHEN and CDR2 SYDVKM. CDR3 amino acids: CASRTNRVPMNTGELFF. The CDR3 coding sequence is TGTGCCAGCAGGACCAACAGGGTTCCGATGAACACCGGGGAGCTGTTTTTT.

The rearrangement joins TRBV6-6 to TRBJ2-2; D is perhaps TRBD2 (5 bases). V dropped 0 bases and J dropped 7 bases, with 12 bases sitting between them. Germline CDR1 is MNHNY and CDR2 is SVGAGI (reference sequence). CDR3 length: 15 amino acids. This CDR3 reads CASSYSSALGGELFF. In nucleotides, the CDR3 is TGTGCCAGCAGTTACTCTAGCGCCCTGGGCGGGGAGCTGTTTTTT.

The chain joins TRBV19 to TRBJ1-2; the D gene is possibly TRBD1 (5 bases). This CDR3 contains 15 residues. V was shortened by 0 bases and J by 3 bases, with 11 bases between the two germline ends. Germline-derived CDR1 and CDR2 are LNHDA and SQIVND (reference sequence). CDR3 loop: CASSIDSGTYYGYTF. As DNA, the CDR3 is TGTGCCAGTAGTATAGACTCCGGGACCTACTATGGCTACACCTTC.

This chain joins TRBV9 and TRBJ2-5; 8 bases fit TRBD1. The V and J ends lost 0 bases and 5 bases, in that order; junction bases with no gene match: 9. The CDR3 has 16 amino acids. Germline V gene sequence: CDR1 SGDLS, CDR2 YYNGEE. CDR3 protein: CASSVDGTGGLETQYF. CDR3 DNA: TGTGCCAGCAGCGTAGATGGGACAGGCGGTTTGGAGACCCAGTACTTC.

This clone appeared many times. The chain couples TRBV4-1 to TRBJ1-5; the D is unclear. CDR1 MGHRA and CDR2 YSYEKL come from the germline V gene. The CDR3 consists of 15 residues. Trimming took off 4 bases at V and 6 bases at J, with 16 bases between the two ends. This CDR3 reads CASSPSEKISQPQHF. CDR3 coding DNA: TGCGCCAGCAGCCCCTCAGAAAAAATAAGTCAGCCCCAGCATTTT.

This clone was seen a handful of times. J is TRBJ2-1 and V is TRBV15; D may correspond to TRBD1 or TRBD2 (5 bases each). CDR1 is LNHNV and CDR2 is YYDKDF in the germline V gene (reference sequence). The ends were cut back, 0 bases at V and 5 bases at J, with 11 bases in the middle. This CDR3 is 15 amino acids long. CDR3 nucleotide sequence: TGTGCCACCAGCAGAGAAGGGACCGGGGACAATGAGCAGTTCTTC. Translated: CATSREGTGDNEQFF.

This clone was seen repeatedly, ten times or more. The V and J genes are TRBV6-1 and TRBJ1-4; D perhaps matches TRBD1 (5 bases). V lost 2 bases and J 3 bases, leaving 10 bases between the germline ends. The CDR3 length is 15 residues. Looked up from germline, CDR1 is MNHNS and CDR2 is SASEGT. For the CDR3, the DNA is TGTGCCAGCAGTGAATTTGGGGGATCTAATGAAAAACTGTTTTTT. Translated, it gives CASSEFGGSNEKLFF.

The V call is TRBV5-4, the J call TRBJ1-6; D is ambiguous. Trimming pared 4 bases from V and 0 bases from J, leaving 14 bases between. This CDR3 region has 17 residues. The germline V gene has CDR1 SGHNT and CDR2 YYREEE (reference sequence). The CDR3 sequence is CASSQDGPSSYNSPLHF. As DNA, the CDR3 is TGTGCCAGCAGCCAAGACGGGCCAAGCTCCTATAATTCACCCCTCCACTTT.

This clone is medium-sized. J is TRBJ2-7 and V is TRBV4-3, with D possibly TRBD1 on 5 matching bases. V was shortened by 1 base and J by 1 base, with 8 bases between the two germline ends. Germline loops: CDR1 LGHNA, CDR2 YSLEER. The CDR3 totals 14 residues. The DNA for the CDR3 is TGCGCCAGCAGCCAAGTTCGACAGTCCTACGAGCAGTACTTC. Protein product: CASSQVRQSYEQYF.

The gene calls are TRBV7-8 and TRBJ2-3; D unclear. The germline V gene has CDR1 SGHVS and CDR2 FQNEAQ. The CDR3 contains 15 residues. Trimming took 1 base from V and 6 from J, leaving 14 bases between them. The CDR3 coding sequence is TGTGCCAGCAGCTTAGTGGCTAGTTCTTCGGATACGCAGTATTTT. It specifies CASSLVASSSDTQYF.

Judged by abundance, this clone is large (0.1 to 1%). This chain links TRBV28 with TRBJ1-3; no clear D. The CDR3 is 14 amino acids. Germline V gene lookup returns CDR1 MDHEN and CDR2 SYDVKM. Deletions cut 6 bases from V and 2 bases from J, with 11 bases between. The CDR3 is CASSSEVAGNTIYF. In DNA, the CDR3 is TGTGCCAGCAGCAGTGAGGTTGCTGGAAACACCATATATTTT. Full variable domain (missing parts from reference TRBV28 and TRBJ1-3): DVKVTQSSRYLVKRTGEKVFLECVQDMDHENMFWYRQDPGLGLRLIYFSYDVKMKEKGDIPEGYSVSREKKERFSLILESASTNQTSMYLCASSSEVAGNTIYFGEGSWLTVV.

The rearrangement joins TRBV5-4 to TRBJ2-3; D gene uncertain. Per germline, CDR1 SGHNT and CDR2 YYREEE (reference sequence). Deletions cut 3 bases from V and 2 bases from J, with 4 bases between. The CDR3 is 12 residues long. The CDR3 DNA reads TGTGCCAGCAGCTGGGACACAGATACGCAGTATTTT. Translation gives CASSWDTDTQYF.